What follows are 20 T cell receptor beta chains derived from one specimen sequenced in a study of type 1 regulatory T cells. TCRdb reprocessed the reads with MiXCR, giving one entry per CDR3 protein. This repertoire shows 80,000 to 100,000 distinct CDR3 sequences, roughly 28% found once; its top ten account for around 2.3%. Sequencing was done on a sample of CD4+ T cells, either the whole sample or a sorted fraction (not recorded which). The receptors were gathered from a human donor in good health.

V gene TRBV18 combines with J gene TRBJ2-7; D unresolved. The CDR3 is 14 amino acids. Trimming removed 5 bases at V and 3 bases at J, with 14 bases between. Germline CDR1 reads KGHSH; CDR2 reads LQKENI. DNA of the CDR3: TGTGCCAGCTCATCAGGCAGCACACGCTACGAGCAGTACTTC. This codes for CASSSGSTRYEQYF.

V is TRBV5-1 and J is TRBJ2-7; 7 bases line up with TRBD2. Trimming at V came to 1 base and at J to 3 bases, leaving 4 bases not matched to a gene. The CDR3 runs to 14 residues. Per germline, CDR1 SGHRS and CDR2 YFSETQ. CDR3 bases: TGCGCCAGCAGCTTGACCGGGACTAACTACGAGCAGTACTTC. Protein sequence: CASSLTGTNYEQYF.

This clonotype came up a few times. The chain recombines TRBV7-8 with TRBJ2-1; D possibly corresponds to TRBD2 (6 bases). The CDR3 sequence is 13 residues long. Trimming shortened V by 5 bases and J by 7 bases, and 12 bases separated the two germline ends. Germline CDR1 SGHVS, CDR2 FQNEAQ. For the CDR3, the DNA is TGTGCCAGCAGCCGGAGGGCGGGGAATGAGCAGTTCTTC. Translation: CASSRRAGNEQFF.

There are a few counts of this clonotype. CDR3 bases: TGTGCCAGCAGCTCGCAGGGGGCTGGCTATGGCTACACCTTC. Encoded protein: CASSSQGAGYGYTF. The chain combines TRBV7-2 with TRBJ1-2, with 8 bases that match TRBD1. This CDR3 region has 14 residues. Trimming took 4 bases from V and 4 from J; bases not matched to a gene: 5. In germline, CDR1 is SGHTA, CDR2 FQGNSA. Drawing the rest from reference TRBV7-2 and TRBJ1-2, the complete variable domain is GAGVSQSPSNKVTEKGKDVELRCDPISGHTALYWYRQSLGQGLEFLIYFQGNSAPDKSGLPSDRFSAERTGGSVSTLTIQRTQQEDSAVYLCASSSQGAGYGYTFGSGTRLTVV.

The genes are TRBV5-1 and TRBJ2-3; D could derive from TRBD1 or TRBD2 (5 bases each). Germline V gives CDR1 SGHRS, CDR2 YFSETQ. With 7 bases removed from V and 6 bases from J, the gap between germline ends came to 21 bases. The CDR3 is 15 residues long. CDR3 nucleotides: TGCGCCAGCGGTTCGCCGGGGCTAGTGACGGATACGCAGTATTTT. This gives the protein CASGSPGLVTDTQYF.

The chain carries TRBV7-3 and TRBJ2-5; 7 positions match TRBD2. The junction had 8 bases not matched to a gene; V was cut back by 5 bases and J by 5 bases. The CDR3 length is 14 residues. Germline loops: CDR1 SGHTA, CDR2 FQGTGA. The CDR3 sequence is CASSAYGRPETQYF. The CDR3 region has the DNA TGTGCCAGCAGCGCCTACGGGAGGCCCGAGACCCAGTACTTC. Based on the CDR3 plus reference TRBV7-3 and TRBJ2-5, the full variable domain is GAGVSQTPSNKVTEKGKYVELRCDPISGHTALYWYRQSLGQGPEFLIYFQGTGAADDSGLPNDRFFAVRPEGSVSTLKIQRTERGDSAVYLCASSAYGRPETQYFGPGTRLLVL.

This clonotype was seen ten or more times. The chain combines TRBV6-6 with TRBJ2-3, with 7 bases matching TRBD2. The CDR3 is made up of 14 amino acids. The germline V gene has CDR1 MNHNY and CDR2 SVGAGI (reference sequence). The trim removed 6 bases at V and 2 bases at J, leaving 5 bases unmatched. This CDR3 is CASRRTSDTDTQYF. In DNA form, the CDR3 reads TGTGCCAGCAGAAGAACTAGCGACACAGATACGCAGTATTTT.

The rearrangement links TRBV7-2 to TRBJ2-7; D remains ambiguous. The length of the CDR3 is 15 residues. The V and J ends lost 5 bases and 2 bases respectively, with 16 bases between them. Looked up from germline, CDR1 is SGHTA and CDR2 is FQGNSA. CDR3 protein: CASSPSPTVTYEQYF. The DNA of the CDR3 is TGTGCCAGCAGCCCCAGCCCGACTGTTACCTACGAGCAGTACTTC.

V and J are TRBV20-1 and TRBJ2-5, with D perhaps TRBD1 (6 bases). Per germline, CDR1 DFQATT and CDR2 SNEGSKA (reference sequence). This CDR3 has 12 amino acids. V dropped 6 bases and J dropped 1 base, with 9 bases sitting between them. The CDR3 sequence is CSADSLQETQYF. Here the CDR3 DNA reads TGCAGTGCGGACAGTCTCCAAGAGACCCAGTACTTC.

The chain joins TRBV12-3 or TRBV12-4 to TRBJ2-7; 8 bases line up with TRBD2. V was pared by 5 bases and J by 7 bases, with 10 bases of the junction left unmatched. The CDR3 is 14 residues long. This CDR3 is CASSLTNGRGEQYF. DNA for the CDR3: TGTGCCAGCAGTCTGACTAACGGGAGGGGAGAGCAGTACTTC.

This clonotype was counted only a few times. Here the CDR3 reads CASSETGPPDEQYF. CDR3 DNA: TGTGCCAGCAGTGAAACAGGGCCCCCGGACGAGCAGTACTTC. This sequence joins TRBV6-1 and TRBJ2-7, with D perhaps TRBD1 (6 bases). V was cut by 2 bases and J by 5 bases, with 13 bases left in between. CDR3 size: 14 residues. Germline V lookup: CDR1 MNHNS, CDR2 SASEGT.

The chain recombines TRBV6-2 or TRBV6-3 with TRBJ2-1; TRBD2 might be the D (5 bases). V lost 0 bases and J lost 6, with 12 bases in between. Germline V gene sequence: CDR1 MNHEY, CDR2 SVGEGT. The CDR3 runs 15 residues. CDR3 sequence (DNA): TGTGCCAGCAGTTACTCACCCCTAGCTCTCAATGAGCAGTTCTTC. It yields the protein CASSYSPLALNEQFF.

The chain has TRBV5-4 and TRBJ2-1, with TRBD2 matching 12 bases. The CDR3 has 16 residues. The V gene end was trimmed by 4 bases and the J gene end by 10 bases; junction bases not matched to a gene: 12. Germline CDR1 SGHNT, CDR2 YYREEE (reference sequence). DNA of the CDR3: TGTGCCAGCAGCCTGAAAGGACTAGCGGGAAGGGGAGAGCAGTTCTTC. This translates into CASSLKGLAGRGEQFF.

This clonotype was observed a few times. This chain's CDR3 is CASSPRPANYGYTF. The CDR3 DNA follows: TGTGCCAGCAGCCCGCGCCCCGCTAACTATGGCTACACCTTC. The chain recombines TRBV9 with TRBJ1-2; D is uncertain. V lost 4 bases to trimming and J lost 0 bases, with 10 bases between them. Germline loops: CDR1 SGDLS, CDR2 YYNGEE. The CDR3 contains 14 residues.

V is TRBV5-6 and J is TRBJ2-2; D is ambiguous. The V end lost 0 bases, the J end lost 7 bases, and 7 bases lay between the germline ends. CDR3 length: 13 residues. Germline V gene lookup returns CDR1 SGHDT and CDR2 YYEEEE. The DNA for the CDR3 is TGTGCCAGCAGCTTGGATTGGGGCGGGGAGCTGTTTTTT. Translating gives CASSLDWGGELFF.

The V gene is TRBV12-3 or TRBV12-4, the J gene TRBJ2-1, with 8 bases that match TRBD2. The CDR3 runs to 12 residues. Unmatched junction bases numbered 3, after V lost 6 bases and J lost 8 bases. CDR3 amino acids: CASRGLVDEQFF. The CDR3 nucleotides read TGTGCCAGCAGGGGACTAGTCGATGAGCAGTTCTTC.

The chain is built from TRBV5-4 and TRBJ2-5; D is unclear. The CDR3 is 14 amino acids. Germline V lookup: CDR1 SGHNT, CDR2 YYREEE (reference sequence). Trimming took off 6 bases at V and 2 bases at J, with 14 bases between the two ends. The CDR3 nucleotides read TGTGCCAGCACCTATCAGGACGGACAAGAGACCCAGTACTTC. Amino acid sequence: CASTYQDGQETQYF.

The chain recombines TRBV7-9 with TRBJ1-3, with a possible D match to TRBD1 (6 bases). Germline V gene data show CDR1 as SEHNR and CDR2 as FQNEAQ (reference sequence). The CDR3 is made up of 16 amino acids. V lost 0 bases and J lost 2, with 11 bases in between. The CDR3 DNA reads TGTGCCAGCAGCTTAGCGGGGAGGACAGCTGGAAACACCATATATTTT. Its translation: CASSLAGRTAGNTIYF.

The chain recombines TRBV19 with TRBJ2-3; the match to TRBD2 covers 9 bases. The CDR3 loop spans 14 amino acids. The germline V gene encodes CDR1 LNHDA and CDR2 SQIVND (reference sequence). V shed 5 bases and J 4 bases; nucleotides not matched to a gene: 4. CDR3 in amino acids: CASSLTSGSDTQYF. CDR3 nucleotide sequence: TGTGCCAGTAGTCTGACTAGCGGTTCAGATACGCAGTATTTT. Combining the CDR3 with reference TRBV19 and TRBJ2-3 gives the whole variable domain DGGITQSPKYLFRKEGQNVTLSCEQNLNHDAMYWYRQDPGQGLRLIYYSQIVNDFQKGDIAEGYSVSREKKESFPLTVTSAQKNPTAFYLCASSLTSGSDTQYFGPGTRLTVL.

There are a few counts of this clonotype. V usage is TRBV6-5 and J usage is TRBJ2-3; 10 bases are shared with TRBD2. Germline CDR1 MNHEY, CDR2 SVGAGI. V shed 4 bases and J 0 bases; nucleotides not matched to a gene: 4. The CDR3 contains 16 residues. CDR3 residues: CASSFPGLASTDTQYF. The CDR3 DNA reads TGTGCCAGCAGTTTCCCGGGACTAGCGAGCACAGATACGCAGTATTTT.